These T cell receptor beta chains were read from a single sample in a study of shared clonotypes between healthy human individuals. TCRdb keeps only in-frame clones here, not all; method: immunoSEQ multiplex PCR. The sample has about 2.2 million clones, roughly 95% seen once. Input material: naive CD8+ T cells from PBMCs. All receptors derive from a man aged 18 to 29 in good health. Some clones in this sample may be carry-over from other donors' samples. CDR3s include the opening cysteine and the closing phenylalanine or tryptophan. The order of the fields is D gene, clone size, V gene, J gene, CDR3 DNA, CDR3 protein. The D gene is left open where the match is weak. Only some rows state a clone size, as once, few, many or a class for expanded clones.

D: .; size: .; V: TRBV7-9; J: TRBJ2-3; DNA: TGTGCCAGCAGCTTAGTACGGGATACGCAGTATTTT; CDR3: CASSLVRDTQYF
D: .; size: .; V: TRBV30; J: TRBJ1-1; DNA: TGTGCCTGGAGTCCCGACGAGAACACTGAAGCTTTCTTT; CDR3: CAWSPDENTEAFF
D: .; size: .; V: TRBV7-8; J: TRBJ2-5; DNA: TGTGCCAGCAGCTTGGATTTGGAGGGGATAGGAGAGACCCAGTACTTC; CDR3: CASSLDLEGIGETQYF
D: .; size: .; V: TRBV10-3; J: TRBJ2-1; DNA: TGTGCCATCAGTGACCTTGACTACAATGAGCAGTTCTTC; CDR3: CAISDLDYNEQFF
D: .; size: .; V: TRBV5-6; J: TRBJ2-1; DNA: TGTGCCAGCAGCGGGGCCACAGGTACAGGGTACAATGAGCAGTTCTTC; CDR3: CASSGATGTGYNEQFF
D: .; size: .; V: TRBV7-9; J: TRBJ2-7; DNA: TGTGCCAGCAGCTTAGCCCCGGCGCCAGGCATAGAGCAGTACTTC; CDR3: CASSLAPAPGIEQYF
D: .; size: .; V: TRBV29-1; J: TRBJ2-6; DNA: TGCAGCGTTGAAGATCCAGGAGGTGGGGCCAACGTCCTGACTTTC; CDR3: CSVEDPGGGANVLTF
D: .; size: .; V: TRBV19; J: TRBJ1-3; DNA: TGTGCCAGTAGTATTGCTTTGGGACGGACTGGAAACACCATATATTTT; CDR3: CASSIALGRTGNTIYF
D: .; size: .; V: TRBV28; J: TRBJ1-2; DNA: TGTGCCAGCAGTCCCCCCGGGAGGGCGCTTGGCTACACCTTC; CDR3: CASSPPGRALGYTF
D: TRBD2; size: .; V: TRBV11-2; J: TRBJ2-1; DNA: TGTGCCAGCAGCTTTCTAGCGGGCTCCTACAATGAGCAGTTCTTC; CDR3: CASSFLAGSYNEQFF
D: .; size: .; V: TRBV5-4; J: TRBJ2-3; DNA: TGTGCCAGCAGCCAGCGTAGTCTCCCAGATACGCAGTATTTT; CDR3: CASSQRSLPDTQYF
D: .; size: .; V: TRBV5-1; J: TRBJ1-1; DNA: TGCGCCAGCAGCAGCAGGGTTGGGACTGAAGCTTTCTTT; CDR3: CASSSRVGTEAFF
D: .; size: .; V: TRBV7-2; J: TRBJ2-5; DNA: TGTGCCACCCAGCTTTGGAAGGAACGACACCAAGAGACCCAGTACTTC; CDR3: CATQLWKERHQETQYF
D: .; size: .; V: TRBV10-3; J: TRBJ1-3; DNA: TGTGCCATCAGTGAGCTTCCAGGGGCCCCCCTTGACACCATATATTTT; CDR3: CAISELPGAPLDTIYF
D: TRBD1; size: .; V: TRBV7-9; J: TRBJ2-3; DNA: TGTGCCAGCAGCTTACGACAGGGCGAGACAGATACGCAGTATTTT; CDR3: CASSLRQGETDTQYF
D: .; size: .; V: TRBV13; J: TRBJ2-1; DNA: TGTGCCAGCAGCTTTGGGCGAGGCTCCTACAATGAGCAGTTCTTC; CDR3: CASSFGRGSYNEQFF
D: TRBD2; size: .; V: TRBV9; J: TRBJ2-1; DNA: TGTGCCAGCAGCGGCGGGACTAGCGGGCACAATGAGCAGTTCTTC; CDR3: CASSGGTSGHNEQFF
D: TRBD2; size: .; V: TRBV9; J: TRBJ2-7; DNA: TGTGCCAGCAGCGTCGAGGGCGGGAGGGTCGACGAGCAGTACTTC; CDR3: CASSVEGGRVDEQYF
D: TRBD2; size: .; V: TRBV2; J: TRBJ2-7; DNA: TGTGCCAGCTTAACCCTAGGAGGGAGGGCCAGGCAGTACTTC; CDR3: CASLTLGGRARQYF
D: TRBD1; size: .; V: TRBV4-3; J: TRBJ1-1; DNA: TGCGCCAGCAGCCCACAACAGGGGATGAACACTGAAGCTTTCTTT; CDR3: CASSPQQGMNTEAFF
D: .; size: .; V: TRBV5-1; J: TRBJ1-2; DNA: TGCGCCAGCAGCTTGTGGCAGGGGAAGAGCTATGGCTACACCTTC; CDR3: CASSLWQGKSYGYTF
D: TRBD1; size: .; V: TRBV27; J: TRBJ2-1; DNA: TGTGCCAGCAGTTTTGGACAGGTACCCTACAATGAGCAGTTCTTC; CDR3: CASSFGQVPYNEQFF
D: .; size: .; V: TRBV7-3; J: TRBJ2-7; DNA: TGTGCCAGCGAAGGGGGGAACGGGACAGAAACTTCCTACGAGCAGTACTTC; CDR3: CASEGGNGTETSYEQYF
D: .; size: once; V: TRBV28; J: TRBJ2-7; DNA: TGTGCCAGCAGTTTCCTCTCCGGGGCGAGAGAGCAGTACTTC; CDR3: CASSFLSGAREQYF
D: .; size: once; V: TRBV30; J: TRBJ2-3; DNA: TGTGCCTGGAGTGTACAGGGCGGTGCTAGCACAGATACGCAGTATTTT; CDR3: CAWSVQGGASTDTQYF
D: .; size: .; V: TRBV27; J: TRBJ2-5; DNA: TGTGCCAGCAGTTTATCTCCCCCTTCGAGACGTCCCCAGTACTTC; CDR3: CASSLSPPSRRPQYF
D: .; size: once; V: TRBV6-5; J: TRBJ1-1; DNA: TGTGCCAGCAGTTACTGGAATTTAGGGGGTCCAGAAGCTTTCTTT; CDR3: CASSYWNLGGPEAFF
D: .; size: .; V: TRBV7-9; J: TRBJ2-7; DNA: TGTGCCAGCAGCTTAGTCGCTAGGGGATCCTACGAGCAGTACTTC; CDR3: CASSLVARGSYEQYF
D: TRBD2; size: .; V: TRBV27; J: TRBJ2-1; DNA: TGTGCCAGCAGTTTAGCTAGCGGGGTTGAGCAGTTCTTC; CDR3: CASSLASGVEQFF
D: .; size: .; V: TRBV6-5; J: TRBJ2-5; DNA: TGTGCCAGCAGTGAGAGGGGGAGAGTAAAGACCCAGTACTTC; CDR3: CASSERGRVKTQYF
D: .; size: .; V: TRBV6-4; J: TRBJ1-5; DNA: TGTGCCAGCAGTGACAAGGGTCTTTTTAGCAATCAGCCCCAGCATTTT; CDR3: CASSDKGLFSNQPQHF
D: .; size: .; V: TRBV29-1; J: TRBJ1-1; DNA: TGCAGCGTTGAAGCACGGGGGGAAGCTTTCTTT; CDR3: CSVEARGEAFF
D: TRBD2; size: once; V: TRBV28; J: TRBJ2-5; DNA: TGTGCCAGCAGTTTATATGCGGAGTCGGGGTTGCGGGGGCAAGAGACCCAGTACTTC; CDR3: CASSLYAESGLRGQETQYF
D: TRBD1; size: .; V: TRBV30; J: TRBJ2-1; DNA: TGTGCCTGGGGGACAGGGACCTACAATGAGCAGTTCTTC; CDR3: CAWGTGTYNEQFF
D: TRBD2; size: .; V: TRBV2; J: TRBJ2-1; DNA: TGTGCCACCATCCTAGCGGGAGTCCCTTCGTATGAGCAGTTCTTC; CDR3: CATILAGVPSYEQFF
D: .; size: .; V: TRBV7-9; J: TRBJ2-5; DNA: TGTGCCAGCAGTTCCCTCCCCGGACAACAAGAGACCCAGTACTTC; CDR3: CASSSLPGQQETQYF
D: .; size: .; V: TRBV10-3; J: TRBJ2-1; DNA: TGTGCCATCAGTGAGTCGGGCGGGGTTAGCTCCTACAATGAGCAGTTCTTC; CDR3: CAISESGGVSSYNEQFF
D: .; size: .; V: TRBV5-4; J: TRBJ2-5; DNA: TGTGCCAGCAGCTTAGGGGACACTGGGGAGACCCAGTACTTC; CDR3: CASSLGDTGETQYF
D: .; size: .; V: TRBV9; J: TRBJ2-1; DNA: TGTGCCAGCAGCGCTCCGACGGGGGCTGAGCAGTTCTTC; CDR3: CASSAPTGAEQFF
D: TRBD1; size: .; V: TRBV27; J: TRBJ2-2; DNA: TGTGCCAGCAGTTTGGGACAGGGCGTCGGGGAGCTGTTTTTT; CDR3: CASSLGQGVGELFF
D: .; size: .; V: TRBV9; J: TRBJ2-3; DNA: TGTGCCAGCAGCGGCGTCCAGGGCTTGAAAAATACGCAGTATTTT; CDR3: CASSGVQGLKNTQYF
D: .; size: few; V: TRBV4-1; J: TRBJ1-5; DNA: TGCGCCAGCAGCCACACAGGGAATCAGCCCCAGCATTTT; CDR3: CASSHTGNQPQHF